The 14 T cell receptor beta chains presented below share a single source sample, sequenced in a study of identical twins. TCRdb ran MiXCR on the 5' RACE reads and lists one entry per CDR3 protein. The sample yields approximately 500,000 distinct CDR3 sequences, 20% to 25% seen once. The data also belong to a second study, concerning T cells expressing NK-cell markers.

Sequencing was done on a sample of CD4+ T cells sorted from blood. Source of these receptors: a young woman in good health.

The chain links TRBV12-3 or TRBV12-4 to TRBJ2-3, with a tentative D call TRBD2 (7 bases). Trimming left V 3 bases short and J 1 base short, with 14 bases between. The CDR3 totals 16 residues. CDR3 DNA sequence: TGTGCCAGCAGTTTCCGAGGGGGGGCCGGCACAGATACGCAGTATTTT. Translating gives CASSFRGGAGTDTQYF.

This clonotype was counted a few times. This chain uses TRBV3-1 with TRBJ2-2; D is unclear. This CDR3 has 14 amino acids. V was pared by 3 bases and J by 6 bases, with 11 bases between. Germline values: CDR1 LGHDT, CDR2 YNNKEL (reference sequence). CDR3 sequence: CASSQMYSSGELFF. The CDR3 nucleotides are TGTGCCAGCAGCCAGATGTACTCCTCCGGGGAGCTGTTTTTT.

As to this clonotype: One end of the junction fails to match germline, which may point to a read error. CDR3 sequence (DNA): TGTGCCAGCAGTGTCCCGAACAGGCCTTTCGAGCAGTATTTC. Amino acids: CASSVPNRPFEQYF. The chain recombines TRBV2 with TRBJ2-7; a weak D match, TRBD1 (5 bases). The CDR3 has 14 residues. Germline loops: CDR1 SNHLY, CDR2 FYNNEI.

The chain is built from TRBV4-2 and TRBJ2-1, with D hard to call. The length of the CDR3 is 19 residues. CDR1 and CDR2 from the germline V gene are LGHNA and YNFKEQ. V shed 4 bases and J shed 1 base, with 23 bases lying between them. Here the CDR3 DNA reads TGTGCCAGCAGCCCCCGGCTCATGTGGCGGCACCTTTCCTACAATGAGCAGTTCTTC. Translated, it gives CASSPRLMWRHLSYNEQFF.

This clonotype was recorded a few times. This chain joins TRBV12-3 or TRBV12-4 and TRBJ1-3, with no clear D. The ends were cut back, 6 bases at V and 4 bases at J, with 16 bases in the middle. The CDR3 is made up of 15 amino acids. CDR3 nucleotides: TGTGCCAGCAGCTTCGCCGACCTAGGAGGAAACACCATATATTTT. Amino acid sequence: CASSFADLGGNTIYF.

Only a few counts were recorded for this clonotype. The chain couples TRBV7-2 to TRBJ2-7; D unresolved. This CDR3 has 13 amino acids. Per the germline V gene, CDR1 is SGHTA and CDR2 is FQGNSA. V dropped 1 base and J dropped 2 bases, with 6 bases sitting between them. This CDR3 is CASSLDETYEQYF. The CDR3 DNA reads as TGTGCCAGCAGCTTAGATGAAACCTACGAGCAGTACTTC.

The CDR3, as DNA: TGTGCCAGCAGTTTATCACGACAGGGATCGGAGACCCAGTACTTC. Its protein product is CASSLSRQGSETQYF. The V and J genes are TRBV12-3 or TRBV12-4 and TRBJ2-5; TRBD1 agrees at 7 bases. The V and J ends lost 2 bases and 5 bases, in that order; junction bases with no gene match: 8. The CDR3 is 15 residues long.

The sample holds a few counts of this clonotype. The chain has TRBV6-1 and TRBJ2-3; tentative D call: TRBD1 (6 bases). Germline assignment: CDR1 MNHNS and CDR2 SASEGT. CDR3 length: 14 residues. The V gene lost 8 bases and the J gene lost 2 bases, with 14 bases spanning the gap. The CDR3 coding sequence is TGTGCCAGCTCCAACAGGGCGGACACAGATACGCAGTATTTT. Its protein is CASSNRADTDTQYF.

The V gene is TRBV10-3, the J gene TRBJ2-3; D unresolved. The V and J ends lost 0 bases and 3 bases respectively, with 13 bases between them. Looked up from germline, CDR1 is ENHRY and CDR2 is SYGVKD. The CDR3 runs 16 residues. The CDR3 bases are TGTGCCATCAGTGAGTCATTAATACGTGAGACAGATACGCAGTATTTT. Protein: CAISESLIRETDTQYF.

This clonotype has a count of ten or more. The chain uses TRBV5-1 and TRBJ1-4, with 7 positions matching TRBD1. This CDR3 contains 14 residues. Germline V gene lookup returns CDR1 SGHRS and CDR2 YFSETQ. V dropped 0 bases and J dropped 4; count of bases not matched to a gene: 0. CDR3 bases: TGCGCCAGCAGCTTGGGGGACAGTAATGAAAAACTGTTTTTT. Translated: CASSLGDSNEKLFF.

The rearrangement uses TRBV9 and TRBJ2-1, with 13 bases fitting TRBD2. Germline lookup yields CDR1 SGDLS and CDR2 YYNGEE. The CDR3 spans 16 residues. With V trimmed by 4 bases and J by 8 bases, 9 bases remained unmatched. The CDR3 reads CASSPRLAGGSYEQFF. As DNA, the CDR3 is TGTGCCAGCAGCCCTAGACTAGCGGGAGGCAGTTATGAGCAGTTCTTC.

This clonotype was counted at least ten times. This sequence joins TRBV9 and TRBJ2-5, with D unresolved. The germline CDR1 and CDR2 sequences are SGDLS and YYNGEE. V was clipped by 0 bases and J by 3 bases, with 6 bases between them. This CDR3 comprises 13 residues. CDR3 DNA sequence: TGTGCCAGCAGCGTAGGTCAGGAAGAGACCCAGTACTTC. Its translation: CASSVGQEETQYF.

The gene calls are TRBV4-3 and TRBJ2-7; 11 nucleotides line up with TRBD2. From germline, CDR1 is LGHNA and CDR2 YSLEER. V lost 3 bases and J lost 2; bases outside the gene matches: 9. The CDR3 contains 17 residues. The CDR3 bases are TGCGCCAGCAGCCATCTATTTGGGACTAGCGGAACCTACGAGCAGTACTTC. It specifies CASSHLFGTSGTYEQYF.

This chain links TRBV4-2 with TRBJ1-5; no firm D call. Germline CDR1 reads LGHNA; CDR2 reads YNFKEQ. This CDR3 comprises 20 residues. Trimming took off 0 bases at V and 0 bases at J, with 21 bases between the two ends. The CDR3 nucleotides read TGTGCCAGCAGCCAAGAGTACAGCCCTTTCGGTATGGATAGCAATCAGCCCCAGCATTTT. It yields the protein CASSQEYSPFGMDSNQPQHF.